This T cell receptor (beta chain) was recorded in a study of shared clonotypes between healthy human individuals. Generated by immunoSEQ multiplex PCR, the TCRdb table keeps only in-frame clones and is missing some. The top ten hold more than 10% of the sample, which has some 450,000 clones, over 60% seen once. This clone appeared a single time. The CDR3 contains 13 residues. Germline V CDR1 and CDR2: SGHDT, YYEEEE. The V and J ends lost 3 bases and 2 bases respectively, with 9 bases between them. The receptor comes from a woman aged 40 to 55 in good health. Some clones in this sample may be carry-over from other donors' samples. The rearrangement joins TRBV5-6 to TRBJ2-7, with no clear D. The sequencing sample was made of PBMCs. CDR3 coding DNA: TGTGCCAGCAGCTCCGTAACTCCCTACGAGCAGTACTTC. It codes for CASSSVTPYEQYF.